Below, 7 T cell receptor beta chains from the same sample are listed, as sequenced in a study of shared clonotypes between healthy human individuals. TCRdb's copy holds only in-frame clones and misses some; the assay was immunoSEQ multiplex PCR. This sample yields 2 million or so clones, of which 85% to 95% are seen a single time; approximately 0.13% belongs to the top ten. Specimen: naive CD4+ T cells sorted from blood. Subset denoted: CD45RA+ positively selected. These TCRs come from a man aged 18 to 30 in good health.

V gene TRBV30 combines with J gene TRBJ2-7; D gene uncertain. There are 13 residues in the CDR3. CDR1 GTSNPN and CDR2 SVGIG come from the germline V gene (reference sequence). The germline V and J ends were trimmed by 2 bases and 4 bases, with 12 bases remaining between them. For the CDR3, the DNA is TGTGCCTGGAGTTCCAAGGGTAGTTACGAGCAGTACTTC. Its protein is CAWSSKGSYEQYF.

This clone was picked up one time. This chain connects TRBV5-6 to TRBJ1-1, with D possibly matching TRBD1 (5 bases). Per the germline V gene, CDR1 is SGHDT and CDR2 is YYEEEE. The CDR3 length is 13 residues. With 7 bases removed from V and 3 bases from J, the gap between germline ends came to 13 bases. The CDR3 bases are TGTGCCAGCTTCCGGTTACAGGACACTGAAGCTTTCTTT. Translated: CASFRLQDTEAFF.

The chain is built from TRBV20-1 and TRBJ1-6, with unresolved D. Trimming took 3 bases from V and 10 from J, leaving 7 bases between them. The germline V gene has CDR1 DFQATT and CDR2 SNEGSKA (reference sequence). CDR3 length: 11 residues. The DNA for the CDR3 is TGCAGTGCTAGTCCCGAATCACCCCTCCACTTT. Its protein is CSASPESPLHF.

This chain joins TRBV7-9 and TRBJ2-3; D is unresolved. There are 12 residues in the CDR3. Germline V gene sequence: CDR1 SEHNR, CDR2 FQNEAQ (reference sequence). Trimming left V 4 bases short and J 3 bases short, with 5 bases between. CDR3 loop: CASSWATDTQYF. CDR3 nucleotide sequence: TGTGCCAGCAGCTGGGCAACAGATACGCAGTATTTT.

The rearrangement uses TRBV7-2 and TRBJ2-1, with 7 bases matching TRBD2. The CDR3 sequence is 14 residues long. Trimming took 1 base from V and 10 from J; bases not matched to a gene: 7. Germline CDR1 reads SGHTA; CDR2 reads FQGNSA. The CDR3 sequence: CASSLDASGTEQFF. The CDR3 DNA reads as TGTGCCAGCAGCTTAGACGCTAGCGGAACAGAGCAGTTCTTC.

This chain uses TRBV10-3 with TRBJ2-7; D is perhaps TRBD1 or TRBD2 (5 bases each). Trimming stripped 2 bases from V and 5 bases from J, with 13 bases between. Looked up from germline, CDR1 is ENHRY and CDR2 is SYGVKD. CDR3 length: 14 amino acids. CDR3 DNA: TGTGCCATCAGTGAGACGGGGTGGGGCAACGAGCAGTACTTC. Translating gives CAISETGWGNEQYF.

CDR3 residues: CASSLEGGARETQYF. The CDR3 DNA reads as TGTGCCAGCAGCTTGGAAGGGGGGGCGCGGGAGACCCAGTACTTC. The chain is built from TRBV5-4 and TRBJ2-5, with a possible D match to TRBD2 (7 bases). Germline loops: CDR1 SGHNT, CDR2 YYREEE (reference sequence). Trimming shortened V by 0 bases and J by 5 bases, and 14 bases separated the two germline ends. The CDR3 sequence is 15 residues long.